The next 2 T cell receptor beta chains were all read from a single sample in a study of blood T cells in healthy people across ages. A second PCR, run for roughly 7 to 11 cycles, used a sample-barcoded 5' primer plus a J-beta primer mix. One entry per CDR3 protein results from TCRdb running MiXCR on the 5' RACE reads. The profile shows some 1.7 million distinct CDR3 sequences, about 28% of them singletons. Sequencing was done on a sample of blood. Receptors were obtained from a woman aged 25 to 39 in good health.

This clonotype was observed many times. The V call is TRBV12-3 or TRBV12-4, the J call TRBJ1-2; TRBD1 matches at 12 bases. The length of the CDR3 is 15 residues. The trim removed 6 bases at V and 7 bases at J, leaving 9 bases unmatched. The CDR3 nucleotides are TGTGCCAGCAGCCCGCCCGGGACAGGGGGCGTTGGCTACACCTTC. Its protein is CASSPPGTGGVGYTF.

There are many counts of this clonotype. CDR3 sequence (DNA): TGCAGTGCTAGAGAGGGACTAGGCACAGATACGCAGTATTTT. Amino acid sequence: CSAREGLGTDTQYF. The rearrangement uses TRBV20-1 and TRBJ2-3; 8 bases are a match to TRBD2. This CDR3 spans 14 amino acids. The germline CDR1 and CDR2 sequences are DFQATT and SNEGSKA (reference sequence). V lost 0 bases and J lost 1; bases outside the gene matches: 0.